This is a list of T cell receptor beta chains from one sample in a study of regulatory T cells in long-lasting Graves disease. TCRdb re-derived calls from the multiplex PCR reads in MiXCR, one entry per CDR3 protein. The data contain roughly 500,000 distinct CDR3 sequences, roughly 23% of them seen just once; the ten biggest clones take up approximately 14%. Sequenced material: peripheral blood mononuclear cells (PBMCs), taken when the disease was refractory, from a patient treated with antithyroid drugs. Every receptor here comes from a female donor with Graves disease. CDR3s include the opening cysteine and the closing phenylalanine or tryptophan. D genes are given only for firm matches. Part of the rows lack a size; the others show once, few, many or a class for expanded clones.

many NA TRBJ1-5 TRBV2 CASSEGNLGRTGNQPQHF TGTGCCAGCAGTGAAGGGAACCTGGGGAGGACAGGCAATCAGCCCCAGCATTTT
many NA TRBJ1-4 TRBV12-3/TRBV12-4 CASSFRQGSGLFF TGTGCCAGCAGTTTCAGGCAGGGGAGTGGACTGTTTTTT
few NA TRBJ2-7 TRBV20-1 CSARDGNRDYEQYF TGCAGTGCTAGAGATGGGAACAGGGATTACGAGCAGTACTTC
many NA TRBJ2-2 TRBV20-1 CSASPPPGGELFF TGCAGTGCTAGTCCCCCGCCGGGCGGGGAGCTGTTTTTT
many TRBD1 TRBJ1-1 TRBV6-1 CASRPGQILSMAFF TGTGCCAGCAGGCCGGGACAGATCCTTTCAATGGCTTTCTTT
many TRBD1 TRBJ2-7 TRBV28 CASSRGTGGAYEQYF TGTGCCAGCAGCCGCGGGACAGGAGGTGCCTACGAGCAGTACTTC
many NA TRBJ2-7 TRBV3-1 CASSQVGLAYEQYF TGTGCCAGCAGCCAAGTTGGATTGGCCTACGAGCAGTACTTC
NA NA TRBJ2-7 TRBV5-1 CASSCSLGGVEQYF TGCGCCAGCAGCTGCTCTCTGGGTGGGGTCGAGCAGTACTTC
NA NA TRBJ2-1 TRBV5-1 CASTPAGSYNEQFF TGCGCCAGCACCCCCGCGGGAAGCTACAATGAGCAGTTCTTC
many NA TRBJ1-5 TRBV6-2/TRBV6-3 CASSYGPYGQPQHF TGTGCCAGCAGTTACGGGCCGTATGGGCAGCCCCAGCATTTT
many NA TRBJ1-4 TRBV7-9 CASSLTESTNEKLFF TGTGCCAGCAGCTTGACAGAGTCAACTAATGAAAAACTGTTTTTT
many TRBD1 TRBJ1-1 TRBV7-3 CASSSATGEAFF TGTGCCAGCAGCTCGGCGACAGGGGAAGCTTTCTTT
NA TRBD1 TRBJ2-6 TRBV5-1 CASSRDRGFVGANVLTF TGCGCCAGCAGCCGCGACAGGGGGTTTGTTGGGGCCAACGTCCTGACTTTC
few NA TRBJ2-7 TRBV25-1 CASSHIGAYEQYF TGTGCCAGCAGCCACATTGGGGCCTACGAGCAGTACTTC
many NA TRBJ2-7 TRBV6-2/TRBV6-3 CASSVRTLPYEQYF TGTGCCAGCAGCGTTAGGACGCTCCCCTACGAGCAGTACTTC